This T cell receptor (beta chain) was sequenced during a study of T cell repertoires in cytomegalovirus infection. About the research overall: Both a matching HLA type and CMV infection were indicated by public TCR beta signatures. Overall study findings and caveats: HLA-C-restricted CMV-specific TCR beta clonotypes were dominant in the ex vivo response.

In TCRdb, the reads were re-called with MiXCR into one record per CDR3 protein. In the table there are about 530,000 distinct CDR3 sequences, 26% of which are singletons. The CDR3 totals 16 residues. The junction had 13 bases not matched to a gene; V was cut back by 5 bases and J by 7 bases. A note on this clonotype: Its antigen is currently unknown.

The source of this sequence is a human donor in good health (CMV status not recorded). Some clones in this sample may be carry-over from other donors' samples. Sequencing input: PBMCs. This sequence joins TRBV12-3 or TRBV12-4 and TRBJ2-1; 8 positions match TRBD1. The CDR3: CASSHGTGLGINEQFF. The CDR3 nucleotides are TGTGCCAGCAGTCACGGGACAGGTTTAGGGATAAATGAGCAGTTCTTC.